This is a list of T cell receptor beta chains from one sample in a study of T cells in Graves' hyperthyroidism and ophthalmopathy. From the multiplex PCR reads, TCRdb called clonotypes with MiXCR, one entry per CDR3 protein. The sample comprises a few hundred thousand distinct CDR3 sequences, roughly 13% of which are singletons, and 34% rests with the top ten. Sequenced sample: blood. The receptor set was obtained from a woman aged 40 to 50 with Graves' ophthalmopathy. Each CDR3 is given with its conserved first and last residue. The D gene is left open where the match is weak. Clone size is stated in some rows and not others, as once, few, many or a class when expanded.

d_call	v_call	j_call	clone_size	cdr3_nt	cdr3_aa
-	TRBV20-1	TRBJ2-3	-	TGCAGTGCTAAGGGCGACACCACAGATACGCAGTATTTT	CSAKGDTTDTQYF
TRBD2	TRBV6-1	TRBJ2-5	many	TGTGCCAGCAGGTCTAGCGGGGGGGCCGATCTATTCCGAGAGACCCAGTACTTC	CASRSSGGADLFRETQYF
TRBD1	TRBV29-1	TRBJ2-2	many	TGCAGCGTGGGACAGGGCGACACCGGGGAGCTGTTTTTT	CSVGQGDTGELFF
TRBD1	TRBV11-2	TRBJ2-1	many	TGTGCCAGCAGCCCCCCTCCCCGGACAGGGCAGCAGTTCTTC	CASSPPPRTGQQFF
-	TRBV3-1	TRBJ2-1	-	TGTGCCAGCAGCCAAGATCAGGCCACTAGGGTGCGGCTTACTCAGTTCTTC	CASSQDQATRVRLTQFF
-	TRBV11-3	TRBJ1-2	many	TGTGCCAGCAGCCTCAGTGGCCTCTCCGGTGATGGCTACACCTTC	CASSLSGLSGDGYTF
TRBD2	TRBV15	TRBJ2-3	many	TGTGCCACCGCTAGCGGACGGATTAGCACAGATACGCAGTATTTT	CATASGRISTDTQYF
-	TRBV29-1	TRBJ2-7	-	TGCAGCGTTGAGGGTCACTCCTACGAGCAGTACTTC	CSVEGHSYEQYF
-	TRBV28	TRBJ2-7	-	TGTGCCAGCAGTCGCGCAGGAAACGCCTACGAGCAGTACTTC	CASSRAGNAYEQYF
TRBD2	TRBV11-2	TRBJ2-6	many	TGTGCCAGCAGCTTAAGTGGGGGGGCTGGGGCCAACGTCCTGACTTTC	CASSLSGGAGANVLTF
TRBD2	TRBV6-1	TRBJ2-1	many	TGTGCCAGCAGTGAACTCGGGGGAGGGCCGTACAATGAGCAGTTCTTC	CASSELGGGPYNEQFF
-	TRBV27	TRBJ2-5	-	TGTGCCAGCAGTTTAGTGGGGAGGGGGTTTGGGGAGGTACAAGAGACCCAGTACTTC	CASSLVGRGFGEVQETQYF
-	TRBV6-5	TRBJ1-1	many	TGTGCCAGCAGTTACTCGTATAACTTTGAAGCTTTCTTT	CASSYSYNFEAFF
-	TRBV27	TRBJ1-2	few	TGTGCCAGCAGTTTTAGGGGCGGTGGCTACACCTTC	CASSFRGGGYTF
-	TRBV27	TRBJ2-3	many	TGTGCCAGCAGCCAACGAGGGACGCAGTATTTT	CASSQRGTQYF
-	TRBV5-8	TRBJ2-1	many	TGTGCCAGCAGCTTGGGGTCTAGCGAAAACAATGAGCAGTTCTTC	CASSLGSSENNEQFF
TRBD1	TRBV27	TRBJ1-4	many	TGTGCCAGCAGTTTCCAAGGACAGGGTCGGGAAAAACTGTTTTTT	CASSFQGQGREKLFF
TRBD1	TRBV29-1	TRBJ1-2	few	TGCAGCGTTGAATTTCGGACAGGGAGGGCTGGTGGCTACACCTTC	CSVEFRTGRAGGYTF
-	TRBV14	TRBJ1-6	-	TGTGCCAGCAGCCCGGACCTGGCTTTGGAATCAAAGCCACCCCTCCACTTT	CASSPDLALESKPPLHF
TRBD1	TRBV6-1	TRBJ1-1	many	TGTGCCAGCAGTCTCACAGGGGGCGCCTGGGAGACTGAAGCTTTCTTT	CASSLTGGAWETEAFF
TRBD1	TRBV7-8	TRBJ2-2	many	TGTGCCAGCAGGAAGGGACAGTCGGACACCGGGGAGCTGTTTTTT	CASRKGQSDTGELFF
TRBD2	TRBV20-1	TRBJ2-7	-	TGCAGTGCTAGGAGACGGCGGGGGTCGCTCTACGAGCAGTACTTC	CSARRRRGSLYEQYF
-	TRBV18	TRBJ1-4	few	TGTGCCAGCTCACCACCTACTGGTGAAAAACTGTTTTTT	CASSPPTGEKLFF
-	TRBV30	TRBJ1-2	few	TGTGCCTGCCATAATGAAGGCTACACCTTC	CACHNEGYTF
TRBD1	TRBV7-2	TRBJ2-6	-	TGTGCCAGCAGCCCGGTGGGGGGACAGGGTTTGGGGTCTGGGGCCAACGTCCTGACTTTC	CASSPVGGQGLGSGANVLTF
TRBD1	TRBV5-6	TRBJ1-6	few	TGTGCCAGCAGCTTGTGGGACAGAGATAATTCACCCCTCCACTTT	CASSLWDRDNSPLHF
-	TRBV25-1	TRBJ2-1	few	TGTGCCAGCAGTAGCGCCGATCCCTACAATGAGCAGTTCTTC	CASSSADPYNEQFF
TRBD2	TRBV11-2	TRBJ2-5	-	TGCGCCAGCAGCCGGTCGGGACTAGCGGGAGAGACCCAGTACTTC	CASSRSGLAGETQYF
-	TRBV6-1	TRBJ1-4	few	TGTGCCAGCAAAAACAGCCTTAATGAAAAACTGTTTTTT	CASKNSLNEKLFF
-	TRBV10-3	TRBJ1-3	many	TGTGCCATCAGTGAATCTGGAAACACCATATATTTT	CAISESGNTIYF
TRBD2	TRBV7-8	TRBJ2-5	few	TGTGCCAGCAGGGGTCTAGCGGGAAAGGGGGAGACCCAGTACTTC	CASRGLAGKGETQYF
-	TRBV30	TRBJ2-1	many	TGTGCCTGGAGGAGGCGGAGCTCCTACAATGAGCAGTTCTTC	CAWRRRSSYNEQFF
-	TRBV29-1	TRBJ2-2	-	TGCAGCGTTTTTATTACTCGGACCGTGAACACCGGGGAGCTGTTTTTT	CSVFITRTVNTGELFF
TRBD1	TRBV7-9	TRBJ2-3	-	TGTGCCAGCAGTCCCAGGGGTCAGGGGGCATTAGATACGCAGTATTTT	CASSPRGQGALDTQYF
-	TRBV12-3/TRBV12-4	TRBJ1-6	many	TGTGCCAGCAGTTTGGGGAGGACACCCCTCCACTTT	CASSLGRTPLHF
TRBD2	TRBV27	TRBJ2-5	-	TGTGCCAGCAGTCCGATCTTAGCGGGGGAGCAGAAACAGTACTTC	CASSPILAGEQKQYF
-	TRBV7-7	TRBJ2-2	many	TGTGCTAGCAGCTTAAGGCCGGTCACCGGGGAGCTGTTTTTT	CASSLRPVTGELFF
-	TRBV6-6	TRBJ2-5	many	TGTGCCAGCAGTTACTCAAAAACCAGGTTTGAAGAGACCCAGTACTTC	CASSYSKTRFEETQYF
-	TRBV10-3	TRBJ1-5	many	TGTGCCAGTTCAGGGGAGGGCAATCAGCCCCAGCATTTT	CASSGEGNQPQHF
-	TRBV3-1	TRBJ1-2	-	TGTGCCAGCAGCCAAGGTCTACAGATTAACTATGGCTACACCTTC	CASSQGLQINYGYTF